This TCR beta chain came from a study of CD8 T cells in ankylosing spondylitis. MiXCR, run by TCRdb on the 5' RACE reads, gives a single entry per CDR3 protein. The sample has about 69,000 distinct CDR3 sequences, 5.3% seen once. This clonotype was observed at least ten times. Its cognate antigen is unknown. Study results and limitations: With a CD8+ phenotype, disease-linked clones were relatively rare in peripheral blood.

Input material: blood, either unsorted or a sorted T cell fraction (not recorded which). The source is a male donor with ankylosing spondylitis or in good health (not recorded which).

CDR3: CASKSPQPQHF. CDR3 DNA: TGTGCCAGCAAGAGTCCTCAGCCCCAGCATTTT. This chain joins TRBV27 and TRBJ1-5; D is unresolved. Trimming stripped 7 bases from V and 6 bases from J, with 7 bases between. The CDR3 is made up of 11 amino acids. Germline lookup yields CDR1 MNHEY and CDR2 SMNVEV (reference sequence).